These T cell receptor beta chains were read from a single sample in a study of T cell responses to AZD1222 COVID-19 vaccine. Clones were read by immunoSEQ multiplex PCR, and TCRdb kept only the in-frame ones, dropping some. The sample lists 95,000 to 150,000 clones, 90% occurring once. The input for sequencing was peripheral blood, taken on day 0 of AZD1222 vaccination. The source of these receptors is an adult in good health. CDR3s include the opening cysteine and the closing phenylalanine or tryptophan. The order of the fields is V gene, J gene, clone size, D gene, CDR3 length, CDR3 protein, CDR3 DNA. The D gene is left open where the match is weak. Where a row states a size, it is once, few, many or the class of an expanded clone; other rows omit it.

TRBV10-3	TRBJ2-7	.	TRBD2	14	CAISGTSGNYEQYF	TGTGCCATCAGCGGGACTAGCGGGAACTACGAGCAGTACTTC
TRBV4-1	TRBJ1-1	.	.	15	CASSQAGGQRTEAFF	TGCGCCAGCAGCCAAGCTGGTGGGCAGAGAACTGAAGCTTTCTTT
TRBV5-1	TRBJ2-3	.	.	14	CASSLGEITDTQYF	TGCGCCAGCAGCTTGGGGGAGATCACAGATACGCAGTATTTT
TRBV5-5	TRBJ1-6	.	.	15	CASSLGGNYNSPLHF	TGTGCCAGCAGCTTAGGGGGGAACTATAATTCACCCCTCCACTTT
TRBV3-1/TRBV3-2	TRBJ1-1	.	.	14	CASSQAAGVTEAFF	TGTGCCAGCAGCCAAGCAGCCGGGGTCACTGAAGCTTTCTTT
TRBV5-4	TRBJ1-4	once	.	14	CASSPTRSNEKLFF	TGTGCCAGCAGCCCGACAAGGAGTAACGAAAAACTGTTTTTT
TRBV28	TRBJ1-2	.	.	13	CASSIQGRLRNNF	TGTGCCAGCAGCATACAAGGGAGGCTCCGCAATAACTTC
TRBV19	TRBJ1-1	.	.	13	CASSIRQHAEAFF	TGTGCCAGTAGTATCAGACAGCACGCTGAAGCTTTCTTT
TRBV2	TRBJ2-7	.	TRBD1	14	CASSGGQGGDEQYF	TGTGCCAGCAGTGGTGGACAGGGGGGAGACGAGCAGTACTTC
TRBV11-2	TRBJ2-2	.	.	16	CASSLVLRDFGGELFF	TGTGCCAGCAGCTTAGTTCTCCGGGACTTCGGGGGGGAGCTGTTTTTT
TRBV6-6	TRBJ1-5	.	.	15	CASSWKVDSNQPQHF	TGTGCCAGCAGTTGGAAGGTGGATAGCAATCAGCCCCAGCATTTT
TRBV19	TRBJ1-5	.	.	15	CASSIRPGGNQPQHF	TGTGCCAGTAGTATACGGCCCGGCGGGAATCAGCCCCAGCATTTT
TRBV7-3	TRBJ2-1	.	TRBD2	16	CASSLGTLAGRNEQFF	TGTGCCAGCAGCTTAGGAACCCTAGCGGGACGGAATGAGCAGTTCTTC
TRBV15	TRBJ2-1	.	TRBD2	21	CATSRVPPGLAGSAVYNEQFF	TGTGCCACCAGCAGAGTTCCCCCGGGACTAGCGGGATCTGCGGTCTACAATGAGCAGTTCTTC
TRBV5-1	TRBJ2-3	.	TRBD1	15	CASSLGTGGPVTQYF	TGCGCCAGCAGCTTGGGAACAGGGGGCCCAGTCACGCAGTATTTT
TRBV5-1	TRBJ2-3	once	.	15	CASSLQARRTDTQYF	TGCGCCAGCAGCTTGCAGGCGAGACGAACAGATACGCAGTATTTT
TRBV5-5	TRBJ2-7	.	.	12	CASSIQPYEQYF	TGTGCCAGCAGCATACAGCCCTACGAGCAGTACTTC
TRBV7-2	TRBJ1-6	.	.	16	CASSKQGGDFGSPLHF	TGTGCCAGCAGTAAACAGGGTGGGGATTTCGGTTCACCCCTCCACTTT
TRBV25-1	TRBJ2-1	.	.	12	CASSEQGSTWFF	TGTGCCAGCAGTGAACAGGGGTCTACTTGGTTCTTC
TRBV19	TRBJ2-2	.	.	15	CASSRGRTNTGELFF	TGTGCCAGTAGTCGAGGACGTACGAACACCGGGGAGCTGTTTTTT
TRBV6-5	TRBJ2-2	.	TRBD2	14	CATFTSGRPGELFF	TGTGCCACCTTTACTAGCGGGAGGCCCGGGGAGCTGTTTTTT
TRBV19	TRBJ2-3	.	TRBD2	15	CASTASGSSADTQYF	TGTGCCAGTACGGCTAGCGGGTCCTCAGCGGATACGCAGTATTTT
TRBV7-2	TRBJ2-1	.	TRBD2	14	CASSPVAGGAGQFF	TGTGCCAGCAGCCCCGTAGCGGGAGGCGCGGGGCAGTTCTTC
TRBV6-5	TRBJ2-7	.	TRBD2	13	CASTVSGGYEQYF	TGTGCCAGCACTGTGAGCGGGGGCTACGAGCAGTACTTC
TRBV12-3/TRBV12-4	TRBJ2-2	.	.	13	CASSLMGVGELFF	TGTGCCAGCAGTTTAATGGGGGTCGGGGAGCTGTTTTTT
TRBV4-1	TRBJ1-2	.	.	13	CASSRGGLGGYTF	TGCGCCAGCAGCCGGGGGGGCCTGGGAGGCTACACCTTC
TRBV6-2/TRBV6-3	TRBJ2-1	.	.	14	CASSYAPRTYGQFF	TGTGCCAGCAGTTACGCTCCTCGCACCTACGGGCAGTTCTTC
TRBV5-1	TRBJ2-2	.	TRBD2	15	CASSLLAGGPGELFF	TGCGCCAGCAGCCTTCTAGCGGGAGGTCCCGGGGAGCTGTTTTTT
TRBV5-6	TRBJ1-1	.	TRBD1	12	CASSFATGAAFF	TGTGCCAGCAGCTTCGCAACAGGGGCAGCTTTCTTT
TRBV5-4	TRBJ2-7	few	.	13	CASSLPGTYEQYF	TGTGCCAGCAGCTTGCCAGGTACCTACGAGCAGTACTTC
TRBV5-1	TRBJ2-1	.	.	13	CASSNGASNEQFF	TGCGCCAGCAGCAACGGGGCTTCCAATGAGCAGTTCTTC
TRBV9	TRBJ2-2	.	.	17	CASSVGPPADNTGELFF	TGTGCCAGCAGCGTAGGCCCTCCAGCGGATAACACCGGGGAGCTGTTTTTT
TRBV5-4	TRBJ1-2	.	.	15	CASSLYSGSNYGYTF	TGTGCCAGCAGCTTATATTCCGGGAGTAACTATGGCTACACCTTC
TRBV15	TRBJ2-5	.	TRBD2	18	CATSRDWASGSIVETQYF	TGTGCCACCAGCAGAGATTGGGCTAGCGGGAGTATAGTAGAGACCCAGTACTTC
TRBV18	TRBJ2-3	once	.	14	CASSPPQFVDTQYF	TGTGCCAGCTCACCCCCACAGTTCGTGGATACGCAGTATTTT
TRBV7-8	TRBJ1-4	.	TRBD1	15	CASSFGQGRGEKLFF	TGTGCCAGCAGCTTCGGACAGGGGAGGGGTGAAAAACTGTTTTTT
TRBV21-1	TRBJ2-3	.	.	14	CASPLRERTDTQYF	TGTGCCAGTCCTCTGCGGGAGCGGACAGATACGCAGTATTTT